One sample yielded the 32 T cell receptor beta chains listed below, sequenced in a study of blood T cell repertoires in COVID-19. The method was immunoSEQ multiplex PCR; TCRdb's version includes in-frame clones alone and lacks a portion of them. This table holds over 100,000 clones, around 86% found once. The source material was peripheral blood. These receptors originate from a man aged 35 to 55 with acute or convalescent COVID-19.

This chain joins TRBV30 and TRBJ2-1; TRBD2 might be the D (5 bases). Per germline, CDR1 GTSNPN and CDR2 SVGIG (reference sequence). The CDR3 covers 14 residues. V was trimmed by 2 bases and J by 1 base, leaving 9 bases between them. This CDR3 is CAWSNGVSYNEQFF. The CDR3 DNA sequence: TGTGCCTGGAGTAACGGGGTATCCTACAATGAGCAGTTCTTC.

V gene TRBV30 combines with J gene TRBJ2-1, with 13 positions matching TRBD2. The V and J ends lost 5 bases and 5 bases, in that order; junction bases with no gene match: 15. Germline CDR1 GTSNPN, CDR2 SVGIG (reference sequence). The CDR3 has 18 residues. The CDR3 DNA follows: TGTGCCTGGGCATTCATACTAGCGGGGGGGCCGGCGGACAATGAGCAGTTCTTC. Protein product: CAWAFILAGGPADNEQFF. Full variable domain (remainder filled in from reference TRBV30 and TRBJ2-1): SQTIHQWPATLVQPVGSPLSLECTVEGTSNPNLYWYRQAAGRGLQLLFYSVGIGQISSEVPQNLSASRPQDRQFILSSKKLLLSDSGFYLCAWAFILAGGPADNEQFFGPGTRLTVL.

The rearrangement joins TRBV5-6 to TRBJ2-5; tentatively, D is TRBD1 (5 bases). V was clipped by 0 bases and J by 5 bases, with 17 bases between them. The CDR3 has 16 amino acids. Germline CDR1 SGHDT, CDR2 YYEEEE. The CDR3 DNA is TGTGCCAGCAGCTTGGGGTTGGGGCTTCAAGGGGAGACCCAGTACTTC. As protein: CASSLGLGLQGETQYF. Filled out from reference TRBV5-6 and TRBJ2-5, the complete variable domain reads DAGVTQSPTHLIKTRGQQVTLRCSPKSGHDTVSWYQQALGQGPQFIFQYYEEEERQRGNFPDRFSGHQFPNYSSELNVNALLLGDSALYLCASSLGLGLQGETQYFGPGTRLLVL.

This clone was observed a handful of times. The CDR3 is CAWGSFGRGHNSPLHF. CDR3 nucleotides: TGTGCCTGGGGGTCTTTCGGCAGGGGCCATAATTCACCCCTCCACTTT. V and J are TRBV30 and TRBJ1-6; a weak D match, TRBD1 (6 bases). The CDR3 runs 16 residues. V was pared by 5 bases and J by 5 bases, with 19 bases between. Germline V CDR1 and CDR2: GTSNPN, SVGIG (reference sequence).

This sequence joins TRBV7-9 and TRBJ2-6; perhaps TRBD1 as D (6 bases). CDR1 SEHNR and CDR2 FQNEAQ come from the germline V gene (reference sequence). This CDR3 has 12 amino acids. The V and J ends lost 3 bases and 17 bases respectively, with 14 bases between them. Here the CDR3 reads CASSFGTPTLTF. The CDR3 DNA reads TGTGCCAGCAGCTTCGGGACACCAACCTTGACTTTC.

This clone appeared once. The chain combines TRBV3-1 (or the pseudogene TRBV3-2) with TRBJ1-3; no definite D call. The CDR3 has 16 amino acids. V lost 1 base to trimming and J lost 0 bases, with 10 bases between them. The germline V gene encodes CDR1 LGHDT and CDR2 YNNKEL (reference sequence). The CDR3 protein is CASSQGPSISGNTIYF. CDR3 in DNA: TGTGCCAGCAGCCAAGGTCCGAGTATCTCTGGAAACACCATATATTTT.

This chain connects TRBV14 to TRBJ1-2; D is possibly TRBD1 (5 bases). Germline CDR1 reads SGHDN; CDR2 reads FVKESK. The length of the CDR3 is 15 residues. V lost 4 bases to trimming and J lost 8 bases, with 20 bases between them. The CDR3 sequence is CASSPRVSGLGGYTF. The CDR3 DNA reads TGTGCCAGCAGCCCTAGAGTTTCGGGACTAGGGGGCTACACCTTC.

Remarks on this clone: The sample contains more than one DNA sequence encoding this CDR3. The chain employs TRBV19 and TRBJ2-3; D is possibly TRBD1 (5 bases). Germline CDR1 LNHDA, CDR2 SQIVND (reference sequence). CDR3 length: 12 amino acids. Trimming pared 4 bases from V and 3 bases from J, leaving 5 bases between. This CDR3 is CASSTGTDTQYF. The CDR3 nucleotides are TGTGCCAGTAGTACAGGGACAGATACGCAGTATTTT. Using reference TRBV19 and TRBJ2-3 for the parts outside the CDR3, the full variable domain is DGGITQSPKYLFRKEGQNVTLSCEQNLNHDAMYWYRQDPGQGLRLIYYSQIVNDFQKGDIAEGYSVSREKKESFPLTVTSAQKNPTAFYLCASSTGTDTQYFGPGTRLTVL.

The rearrangement joins TRBV19 to TRBJ2-7; TRBD1 matches at 7 bases. CDR1 LNHDA and CDR2 SQIVND come from the germline V gene (reference sequence). After removal of 6 bases from V and 3 bases from J, the junction contained 8 bases not matched to a gene. The CDR3 is 14 amino acids. CDR3 coding DNA: TGTGCCAGTAGCTCCGGGACAGTATTCTACGAGCAGTACTTC. Encoded protein: CASSSGTVFYEQYF. Full variable domain (outside the CDR3, taken from reference TRBV19 and TRBJ2-7): DGGITQSPKYLFRKEGQNVTLSCEQNLNHDAMYWYRQDPGQGLRLIYYSQIVNDFQKGDIAEGYSVSREKKESFPLTVTSAQKNPTAFYLCASSSGTVFYEQYFGPGTRLTVT.

In this sample, this clone turned up a few times. The chain links TRBV30 to TRBJ1-6, with 8 bases matching TRBD1. Germline V gene lookup returns CDR1 GTSNPN and CDR2 SVGIG (reference sequence). Germline trimming cut 0 bases from V and 10 bases from J; bases unmatched to any gene: 8. The CDR3 runs to 15 residues. CDR3 protein: CAWSVRDRFASPLHF. For the CDR3, the DNA is TGTGCCTGGAGTGTACGGGACAGGTTCGCCTCACCCCTCCACTTT.

CDR3 residues: CASVQTGVNTEAFF. The CDR3 region has the DNA TGTGCCAGTGTTCAGACAGGGGTGAACACTGAAGCTTTCTTT. V usage is TRBV19 and J usage is TRBJ1-1, with 8 positions matching TRBD1. The length of the CDR3 is 14 residues. In germline, CDR1 is LNHDA, CDR2 SQIVND (reference sequence). J lost 0 bases, V lost 8 bases, and 5 bases had no gene match.

The rearrangement joins TRBV6-5 to TRBJ1-4; tentatively, D is TRBD1 (6 bases). Trimming stripped 5 bases from V and 0 bases from J, with 10 bases between. Germline V gene data show CDR1 as MNHEY and CDR2 as SVGAGI. The CDR3 is 15 residues long. CDR3: CASSRSGATNEKLFF. The DNA of the CDR3 is TGTGCCAGCAGTAGATCAGGGGCAACTAATGAAAAACTGTTTTTT.

The chain combines TRBV20-1 with TRBJ2-1; D possibly corresponds to TRBD1 (5 bases). The CDR3 is made up of 11 amino acids. V gave up 5 bases and J gave up 7 bases, with 9 bases separating them. The germline gives CDR1 DFQATT, CDR2 SNEGSKA (reference sequence). This chain's CDR3 is CSAEDRNEQFF. The CDR3 nucleotides are TGCAGTGCTGAAGACAGAAATGAGCAGTTCTTC.

This clone was recorded a few times. This CDR3 reads CASLRGAVTNYGYTF. The CDR3 DNA reads as TGTGCCAGCCTAAGGGGTGCAGTGACTAACTATGGCTACACCTTC. The gene calls are TRBV6-5 and TRBJ1-2; D possibly corresponds to TRBD1 (5 bases). The germline gives CDR1 MNHEY, CDR2 SVGAGI. The CDR3 loop spans 15 amino acids. V shed 8 bases and J shed 0 bases, with 16 bases lying between them.

The chain recombines TRBV6-5 with TRBJ1-1; a weak D match, TRBD1 (6 bases). V gave up 3 bases and J gave up 3 bases, with 17 bases separating them. Germline V gene lookup returns CDR1 MNHEY and CDR2 SVGAGI. The CDR3 consists of 16 residues. CDR3 in DNA: TGTGCCAGCAGTTATCGTCCCCGGGGGGCGGACACTGAAGCTTTCTTT. Translating gives CASSYRPRGADTEAFF.

Written as DNA, the CDR3 is TGTGCCAGCAGTTGGAAGGGGCTGGAGGAAAAACTGTTTTTT. As protein: CASSWKGLEEKLFF. This sequence joins TRBV25-1 and TRBJ1-4; the D gene is possibly TRBD1 (5 bases). The V gene lost 5 bases and the J gene lost 8 bases, with 15 bases spanning the gap. The CDR3 covers 14 residues. Germline values: CDR1 MGHDK, CDR2 SYGVNS.

DNA of the CDR3: TGTGCCACCAGCAGAGACGAGGTCACCATATATTTT. Its protein is CATSRDEVTIYF. The rearrangement links TRBV15 to TRBJ1-3; no clear D. V lost 0 bases to trimming and J lost 9 bases, with 6 bases between them. Germline V CDR1 and CDR2: LNHNV, YYDKDF (reference sequence). The CDR3 is 12 residues long.

The chain is built from TRBV29-1 and TRBJ1-1; possibly TRBD1 for D (5 bases). V was trimmed by 7 bases and J by 2 bases, leaving 17 bases between them. Germline-derived CDR1 and CDR2 are SQVTM and ANQGSEA. This CDR3 comprises 14 residues. As DNA, the CDR3 is TGCAGCGCCCAGCCTGGGGGGGGAAACACTGAAGCTTTCTTT. This sequence encodes CSAQPGGGNTEAFF.

V and J are TRBV9 and TRBJ2-7, with TRBD1 as a possible D gene (5 bases). The V gene lost 0 bases and the J gene lost 1 base, with 8 bases spanning the gap. This CDR3 has 14 amino acids. Per the germline V gene, CDR1 is SGDLS and CDR2 is YYNGEE. This CDR3 is CASSVAAGSYEQYF. The DNA of the CDR3 is TGTGCCAGCAGCGTAGCTGCAGGGTCCTACGAGCAGTACTTC.

In this sample, this clone turned up a few times. This sequence joins TRBV27 and TRBJ2-5, with D possibly being TRBD1 (6 bases). The V end lost 5 bases, the J end lost 1 base, and 11 bases lay between the germline ends. CDR3 length equals 14 residues. CDR1 is MNHEY, CDR2 SMNVEV, per germline (reference sequence). The chain's CDR3 is CASSMGHLQETQYF. CDR3 in DNA: TGTGCCAGCAGTATGGGACACCTCCAAGAGACCCAGTACTTC.

J is TRBJ2-7 and V is TRBV9; tentative D call: TRBD2 (6 bases). The CDR3 contains 13 residues. Germline loops: CDR1 SGDLS, CDR2 YYNGEE. V was trimmed by 0 bases and J by 8 bases, leaving 12 bases between them. This chain's CDR3 is CASSVEASVKQYF. The DNA for the CDR3 is TGTGCCAGCAGCGTAGAGGCTAGCGTCAAGCAGTACTTC.

The chain combines TRBV10-1 with TRBJ2-3, with no clear D. The CDR3 is 13 residues long. V was cut by 4 bases and J by 6 bases, with 11 bases left in between. Germline V gene sequence: CDR1 WNHNN, CDR2 SYGVQD (reference sequence). CDR3 residues: CASSASQVDTQYF. CDR3 bases: TGCGCCAGCAGTGCGTCCCAGGTGGATACGCAGTATTTT.

The rearrangement uses TRBV20-1 and TRBJ2-2; 9 positions agree with TRBD1. The CDR3 length is 14 residues. Losses at the gene ends were 3 bases for V and 6 bases for J; bases not matched to a gene: 5. CDR1 is DFQATT, CDR2 SNEGSKA, per germline (reference sequence). CDR3 loop: CSASGTGWSGELFF. As DNA, the CDR3 is TGCAGTGCTAGTGGGACAGGGTGGTCCGGGGAGCTGTTTTTT.

This clone was recorded only once. The chain is built from TRBV21-1 and TRBJ2-4; the listed D gene, TRBD2, was not tested against the DNA. TRBV21-1 has pseudogene status. CDR3 size: 19 residues. The CDR3 region is CASSKGGRRIGLAKNIQYF. The CDR3 region has the DNA TGTGCCAGCAGCAAAGGAGGGAGGAGAATAGGACTAGCCAAAAACATTCAGTACTTC.

The chain combines TRBV9 with TRBJ1-1, with D uncertain. V was trimmed by 0 bases and J by 1 base, leaving 16 bases between them. The germline V gene has CDR1 SGDLS and CDR2 YYNGEE. CDR3 length: 17 amino acids. The CDR3 sequence is CASSVASGWFENTEAFF. In DNA, the CDR3 is TGTGCCAGCAGCGTAGCCTCGGGGTGGTTTGAGAACACTGAAGCTTTCTTT. Full variable domain (remainder filled in from reference TRBV9 and TRBJ1-1): DSGVTQTPKHLITATGQRVTLRCSPRSGDLSVYWYQQSLDQGLQFLIQYYNGEERAKGNILERFSAQQFPDLHSELNLSSLELGDSALYFCASSVASGWFENTEAFFGQGTRLTVV.

The J gene is TRBJ1-4, the V gene TRBV19, with 8 bases that match TRBD1. J was trimmed by 3 bases and V by 2 bases; bases with no gene match: 2. The CDR3 covers 15 residues. The germline V gene encodes CDR1 LNHDA and CDR2 SQIVND (reference sequence). The CDR3, as DNA: TGTGCCAGTAGTATACGCAGGGGGCCTAATGAAAAACTGTTTTTT. Amino acids: CASSIRRGPNEKLFF.

This clone was counted once. This rearrangement joins TRBV11-2 to TRBJ1-3; D gene uncertain. The germline V and J ends were trimmed by 10 bases and 0 bases, with 4 bases remaining between them. The CDR3 sequence is 11 residues long. Germline CDR1 reads SGHAT; CDR2 reads FQNNGV. The CDR3: CAILSGNTIYF. The CDR3 bases are TGTGCCATCCTCTCTGGAAACACCATATATTTT.

For the CDR3, the DNA is TGTGCCAGCAGTGAGACTAGCGGGAGGAAGGTGGGCGGGGAGCTGTTTTTT. Amino acids: CASSETSGRKVGGELFF. The chain couples TRBV2 to TRBJ2-2; 13 nucleotides line up with TRBD2. Germline values: CDR1 SNHLY, CDR2 FYNNEI. This CDR3 has 17 amino acids. V gave up 3 bases and J gave up 7 bases; unmatched junction bases: 8.

The J gene is TRBJ1-1, the V gene TRBV4-2; possibly TRBD1 for D (6 bases). Germline values: CDR1 LGHNA, CDR2 YNFKEQ. Trimming shortened V by 6 bases and J by 1 base, and 12 bases separated the two germline ends. The CDR3 spans 14 residues. CDR3: CASREEGGNTEAFF. The CDR3 nucleotides read TGTGCCAGCAGGGAGGAAGGGGGGAACACTGAAGCTTTCTTT.

This sequence joins TRBV10-3 and TRBJ2-1; TRBD1 matches at 10 bases. This CDR3 is 14 amino acids long. Germline loops: CDR1 ENHRY, CDR2 SYGVKD. V was pared by 5 bases and J by 6 bases, with 4 bases of the junction left unmatched. The CDR3 here is CAISRTGGINEQFF. CDR3 in DNA: TGTGCCATCAGTCGGACAGGGGGTATCAATGAGCAGTTCTTC.

The chain uses TRBV27 and TRBJ2-1, with a weak D call TRBD2 (6 bases). This CDR3 comprises 15 residues. V lost 3 bases and J 8 bases, leaving 17 bases between the germline ends. Germline V CDR1 and CDR2: MNHEY, SMNVEV (reference sequence). In nucleotides, the CDR3 is TGTGCCAGCAGTTTTAGCGGCACCTTTTTCGATGAGCAGTTCTTC. Its translation: CASSFSGTFFDEQFF.

The chain has TRBV2 and TRBJ1-5, with TRBD1 identical over 9 bases. This CDR3 is 14 amino acids long. Trimming took 3 bases from V and 4 from J; bases not matched to a gene: 1. Germline loops: CDR1 SNHLY, CDR2 FYNNEI. CDR3: CASSEDRGNQPQHF. In DNA form, the CDR3 reads TGTGCCAGCAGTGAGGACAGGGGAAATCAGCCCCAGCATTTT.